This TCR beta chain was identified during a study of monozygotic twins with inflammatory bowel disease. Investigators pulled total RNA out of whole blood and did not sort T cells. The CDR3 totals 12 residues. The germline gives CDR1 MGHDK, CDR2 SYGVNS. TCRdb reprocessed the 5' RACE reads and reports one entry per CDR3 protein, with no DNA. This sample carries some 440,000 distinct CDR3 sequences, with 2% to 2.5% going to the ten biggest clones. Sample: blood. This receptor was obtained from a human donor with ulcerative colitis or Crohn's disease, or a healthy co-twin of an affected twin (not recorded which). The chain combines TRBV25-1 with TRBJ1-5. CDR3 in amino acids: CASSGIFGPQHF.